What follows is one T cell receptor (beta chain) and its context. Its antigen remains unidentified. Libraries were prepared by immunoSEQ multiplex PCR; TCRdb keeps only in-frame clonotypes and omits some of them. The profile shows around 70,000 clones, 76% of them singletons. These data originate in a study of radiotherapy plus CTLA-4 blockade in lung cancer. V lost 6 bases and J lost 5, with 15 bases in between. The CDR3 has 14 residues. From germline, CDR1 is SNHLY and CDR2 FYNNEI. People whose metastatic non-small-cell lung cancer was chemo-refractory got focal radiation along with CTLA-4 blockade by ipilimumab. Findings and caveats of the study: After radiotherapy and ipilimumab, tumor-derived clones expanded in peripheral blood.

The sequence was obtained from a human donor with non-small cell lung cancer whose response to radiotherapy plus ipilimumab could not be evaluated. Some clones in this sample may be carry-over from other donors' samples. Sequencing was performed on peripheral blood, taken from a patient treated with radiotherapy plus ipilimumab. The chain has TRBV2 and TRBJ2-3; D is possibly TRBD1 (6 bases). The CDR3 here is CASSWTAAQDTQYF. As DNA, the CDR3 is TGTGCCAGCAGCTGGACAGCTGCGCAAGATACGCAGTATTTT.